This T cell receptor beta chain stems from a study of HIV-infected patients and healthy controls. TCRdb recomputed calls from the 5' RACE reads with MiXCR, one row per CDR3 protein. The profile shows some 70,000 distinct CDR3 sequences, 15% to 20% of them singletons. The CDR3 consists of 12 residues. Germline CDR1 SGHDT, CDR2 YYEEEE. The germline V and J ends were trimmed by 1 base and 2 bases, with 3 bases remaining between them. The sample comprised CD4+ T cells from blood. This sequence joins TRBV5-6 and TRBJ1-2; D unresolved. This clonotype was sampled from a human donor in good health. The CDR3 region has the DNA TGTGCCAGCAGCTTGACCAACTATGGCTACACCTTC. Translating it yields CASSLTNYGYTF.